This T cell receptor beta chain was sequenced in a study of cytomegalovirus exposure and HLA in healthy donors. The CDR3 consists of 19 residues. Germline CDR1 and CDR2: SGHDN and FVKESK. Trimming took 0 bases from V and 2 from J; bases not matched to a gene: 10. In the PCR, 60 Vbeta and 13 Jbeta primers were used. Methods used by the authors: Around 11 million shared chains were among the 60 million to 80 million unique TCR beta chains that a later analysis counted. The table came from immunoSEQ multiplex PCR; TCRdb's copy has only in-frame clones and leaves some out. For V, J and clone size, that table is used; D and trimming come from the DNA. This sample has more than 80,000 clones, with roughly 86% found just once. Healthy bone marrow donors made up the cohort.

The rearrangement joins TRBV14 to TRBJ2-3; 11 bases fit TRBD2. This sequence was found in a man aged 25 to 45 in good health and CMV-seropositive. Specimen: PBMCs. Here the CDR3 DNA reads TGTGCCAGCAGCCAAGAGGGCGTCATAGCGGGAGGGTACACAGATACGCAGTATTTT. Its translation: CASSQEGVIAGGYTDTQYF.